The 18 T cell receptor beta chains in this list originate from one sample, sequenced in a study of blood T cell repertoires in COVID-19. Only in-frame clones appear in the TCRdb table, and some are missing; sequencing was by immunoSEQ multiplex PCR. The sample records tens of thousands of clones, approximately 85% being singletons. The specimen sequenced was peripheral blood. Every receptor here comes from a human donor in a cohort sampled during active COVID-19.

The chain recombines TRBV7-9 with TRBJ1-4; TRBD1 matches 9 bases. Germline loops: CDR1 SEHNR, CDR2 FQNEAQ (reference sequence). The CDR3 length is 15 residues. The ends lost 1 base at V and 5 bases at J; junction bases unmatched: 2. CDR3 sequence (DNA): TGTGCCAGCAGCTTAGGGGGGACAGGGAATGAAAAACTGTTTTTT. It encodes CASSLGGTGNEKLFF.

In its sample, this clone was seen once. The rearrangement joins TRBV7-2 to TRBJ2-3; D might be TRBD2 (5 bases). The CDR3 extends over 15 amino acids. Germline lookup yields CDR1 SGHTA and CDR2 FQGNSA. Between the trimmed V and J ends, which lost 4 bases and 2 bases, there was a span of 13 bases. The CDR3 coding sequence is TGTGCCAGCAGCTCGCTAGCAAGCCCCACAGATACGCAGTATTTT. Residues: CASSSLASPTDTQYF.

This chain uses TRBV7-9 with TRBJ2-5; 11 nucleotides agree with TRBD1. CDR1 and CDR2 from the germline V gene are SEHNR and FQNEAQ (reference sequence). Trimming removed 5 bases from V and 4 bases from J; junction bases left unmatched: 3. The CDR3 consists of 14 residues. Here the CDR3 reads CASSPGQGAETQYF. The CDR3 coding sequence is TGTGCCAGCAGCCCAGGACAGGGGGCAGAGACCCAGTACTTC.

This clone has just a few counts. The rearrangement uses TRBV4-3 and TRBJ1-1; the match to TRBD1 covers 7 bases. V was clipped by 1 base and J by 1 base; unmatched bases: 6. CDR1 LGHNA and CDR2 YSLEER come from the germline V gene. This CDR3 is built from 16 residues. The CDR3, as DNA: TGCGCCAGCAGCCAAGCCCTGACAGGGACGAACACTGAAGCTTTCTTT. This codes for CASSQALTGTNTEAFF.

V gene TRBV29-1 combines with J gene TRBJ1-1; D may be TRBD1 (5 bases). This CDR3 contains 12 residues. The V end lost 6 bases, the J end lost 2 bases, and 10 bases lay between the germline ends. From germline, CDR1 is SQVTM and CDR2 ANQGSEA. The CDR3 DNA reads as TGCAGCGTAAGAGACAGTAACACTGAAGCTTTCTTT. Its translation is CSVRDSNTEAFF. The whole variable domain, filled in from reference TRBV29-1 and TRBJ1-1, reads SAVISQKPSRDICQRGTSLTIQCQVDSQVTMMFWYRQQPGQSLTLIATANQGSEATYESGFVIDKFPISRPNLTFSTLTVSNMSPEDSSIYLCSVRDSNTEAFFGQGTRLTVV.

The chain employs TRBV6-6 and TRBJ2-7; TRBD1 agrees at 7 bases. Germline trimming cut 2 bases from V and 2 bases from J; bases unmatched to any gene: 3. Germline V gene data show CDR1 as MNHNY and CDR2 as SVGAGI (reference sequence). CDR3 length: 14 amino acids. The CDR3 region has the DNA TGTGCCAGCAGTTACGACGACAGGGCCTACGAGCAGTACTTC. Translating gives CASSYDDRAYEQYF.

This clone was observed a handful of times. The rearrangement uses TRBV5-1 and TRBJ2-2, with D possibly matching TRBD1 (5 bases). Germline loops: CDR1 SGHRS, CDR2 YFSETQ. The V end was cut by 2 bases, the J end by 4 bases, with 9 bases between. The CDR3 is made up of 14 amino acids. The CDR3 bases are TGCGCCAGCAGCTTCAGGGATCGCACCGGGGAGCTGTTTTTT. Amino acids: CASSFRDRTGELFF.

This clone was detected a few times. The chain uses TRBV10-3 and TRBJ2-5; tentative D call: TRBD2 (5 bases). The CDR3 has 12 residues. V dropped 8 bases and J dropped 4 bases, with 11 bases sitting between them. The germline CDR1 and CDR2 sequences are ENHRY and SYGVKD. CDR3 protein: CAIAGRGETQYF. Written as DNA, the CDR3 is TGTGCCATCGCTGGGAGAGGAGAGACCCAGTACTTC.

This chain connects TRBV19 to TRBJ1-2; perhaps TRBD1 as D (5 bases). Germline CDR1 and CDR2: LNHDA and SQIVND (reference sequence). The CDR3 has 13 amino acids. V was cut by 10 bases and J by 8 bases, with 20 bases left in between. CDR3 sequence: CATSTGEVRGYTF. The CDR3 DNA follows: TGTGCCACCTCAACGGGGGAAGTCCGGGGCTACACCTTC.

This sequence joins TRBV5-1 and TRBJ2-5; 7 bases agree with TRBD2. Germline V gives CDR1 SGHRS, CDR2 YFSETQ. This CDR3 is 14 amino acids long. V shed 4 bases, J shed 5 bases, and the junction held 8 bases outside the gene matches. The CDR3 loop is CASSPPSGAETQYF. CDR3 in DNA: TGCGCCAGCAGCCCACCCAGCGGGGCGGAGACCCAGTACTTC.

Written as DNA, the CDR3 is TGTGCCAGCAGCTTGGGGTCTATCCAAGAGACCCAGTACTTC. Protein product: CASSLGSIQETQYF. The chain carries TRBV5-8 and TRBJ2-5, with no clear D. The V gene's germline CDR1 is SGHTS and CDR2 YDEGEE. The CDR3 runs to 14 residues. V lost 0 bases, J lost 1 base, and 7 bases lay in between. Filled out from reference TRBV5-8 and TRBJ2-5, the complete variable domain reads EAGVTQSPTHLIKTRGQQATLRCSPISGHTSVYWYQQALGLGLQFLLWYDEGEERNRGNFPPRFSGRQFPNYSSELNVNALELEDSALYLCASSLGSIQETQYFGPGTRLLVL.

V usage is TRBV21-1 and J usage is TRBJ1-2; the table assigns TRBD1, which was not confirmed against the DNA. TRBV21-1 is described as a pseudogene. This CDR3 comprises 16 residues. The CDR3 DNA reads as TGTGCCAGCACGGGACAGGAGCAAGGGTTGGACTATGGCTACACCTTC. Protein: CASTGQEQGLDYGYTF.

This clone is a singleton in its sample. CDR3 region: CAVAQGGGGNTIYF. The CDR3 DNA follows: TGTGCCGTCGCCCAGGGGGGAGGTGGAAACACCATATATTTT. The chain joins TRBV10-3 to TRBJ1-3, with TRBD1 matching over 7 bases. Trimming at V came to 11 bases and at J to 3 bases, leaving 10 bases not matched to a gene. The CDR3 loop spans 14 amino acids. Germline-derived CDR1 and CDR2 are ENHRY and SYGVKD.

About this clone: The sample has other DNA sequences that encode this CDR3 too. V usage is TRBV7-3 and J usage is TRBJ2-1; D gene ambiguous. This CDR3 has 12 residues. V was pared by 1 base and J by 6 bases, with 4 bases between. Germline V lookup: CDR1 SGHTA, CDR2 FQGTGA. CDR3 in DNA: TGTGCCAGCAGCTTAAGCGGCAATGAGCAGTTCTTC. Amino acid sequence: CASSLSGNEQFF.

The chain is built from TRBV15 and TRBJ2-3, with 8 positions matching TRBD2. Germline V CDR1 and CDR2: LNHNV, YYDKDF (reference sequence). The CDR3 is 15 residues long. V shed 4 bases and J 5 bases; nucleotides not matched to a gene: 8. CDR3 coding DNA: TGTGCCACCAGCATGAGAGCGGGGGCGGTAGATACGCAGTATTTT. It encodes CATSMRAGAVDTQYF.

V is TRBV7-2 and J is TRBJ2-3; 8 bases fit TRBD2. CDR3 length: 16 residues. Germline assignment: CDR1 SGHTA and CDR2 FQGNSA. The junction had 11 bases not matched to a gene; V was cut back by 5 bases and J by 4 bases. The CDR3 is CASSPGGTRRADTQYF. The DNA for the CDR3 is TGTGCCAGCAGCCCGGGGGGGACTAGACGGGCAGATACGCAGTATTTT.

The rearrangement joins TRBV4-2 to TRBJ2-7, with 7 nucleotides matching TRBD1. With 0 bases clipped from V and 9 bases from J, the junction kept 8 bases outside the gene matches. Looked up from germline, CDR1 is LGHNA and CDR2 is YNFKEQ. The CDR3 consists of 14 residues. CDR3 sequence reads: CASSQDPVDRPQYF. CDR3 sequence (DNA): TGTGCCAGCAGCCAAGACCCCGTGGACAGGCCGCAGTACTTC.

V and J are TRBV11-2 and TRBJ2-7; possibly TRBD1 for D (5 bases). The CDR3 is made up of 15 amino acids. The germline gives CDR1 SGHAT, CDR2 FQNNGV. Trimming cost V 1 base and J 0 bases, with 10 bases left between them. CDR3 sequence: CASSLAQDNSYEQYF. Written as DNA, the CDR3 is TGTGCCAGCAGCTTAGCACAGGATAACTCCTACGAGCAGTACTTC.